Each of the 29 T cell receptor beta chains below was sequenced from the same sample in a study of T cells in tuberculosis. Measured with immunoSEQ multiplex PCR; TCRdb has only the in-frame clones, and not every one. The table records over 25,000 clones, 90% of them present only once. The sample comprised PBMCs. All receptors derive from a donor between 10 and 35 years old with latent tuberculosis or without tuberculosis infection.

The chain couples TRBV4-1 to TRBJ2-7, with a tentative D call TRBD1 (5 bases). Germline values: CDR1 MGHRA, CDR2 YSYEKL. CDR3 length: 13 residues. V shed 3 bases and J shed 3 bases, with 9 bases lying between them. CDR3 in DNA: TGCGCCAGCAGCCACGGACAAGACTACGAGCAGTACTTC. Its translation: CASSHGQDYEQYF.

V usage is TRBV18 and J usage is TRBJ2-5; a possible D gene is TRBD1 (5 bases). V shed 3 bases and J shed 5 bases, with 10 bases lying between them. The CDR3 is 13 residues long. CDR1 is KGHSH and CDR2 is LQKENI in the germline V gene. The CDR3 region has the DNA TGTGCCAGCTCACCGGGCAGGGATGAGACCCAGTACTTC. This sequence encodes CASSPGRDETQYF.

DNA for the CDR3: TGTGCCAGTAGTATTTATAGCGGGGGGGATAATGAGCAGTTCTTC. Its translation: CASSIYSGGDNEQFF. The genes are TRBV19 and TRBJ2-1, with TRBD2 matching over 11 bases. The CDR3 totals 15 residues. The germline V gene encodes CDR1 LNHDA and CDR2 SQIVND (reference sequence). V dropped 3 bases and J dropped 7; count of bases not matched to a gene: 5.

The CDR3 DNA sequence: TGTGCCAGTAGTTTACTAGCGGGGGCTTCGGGGGAGCAGTTCTTC. Its protein product is CASSLLAGASGEQFF. The chain recombines TRBV19 with TRBJ2-1, with 11 nucleotides matching TRBD2. This CDR3 has 15 residues. Looked up from germline, CDR1 is LNHDA and CDR2 is SQIVND (reference sequence). J gave up 10 bases and V 5 bases, and 10 bases lay outside the gene matches.

The J gene is TRBJ2-6, the V gene TRBV5-6, with a tentative D call TRBD1 (5 bases). This CDR3 region has 18 residues. V lost 7 bases and J 2 bases, leaving 22 bases between the germline ends. CDR1 and CDR2 (germline): SGHDT, YYEEEE. CDR3 protein: CASRRRPVDMPGANVLTF. The CDR3, as DNA: TGTGCCAGCCGCAGGCGGCCGGTGGACATGCCTGGGGCCAACGTCCTGACTTTC.

The chain couples TRBV2 to TRBJ2-5; the match to TRBD2 covers 7 bases. Looked up from germline, CDR1 is SNHLY and CDR2 is FYNNEI. V trimming: 4 bases; J trimming: 5 bases; junction bases outside the gene matches: 7. This CDR3 is 14 amino acids long. The CDR3 region has the DNA TGTGCCAGCAGTGCGATGGGTAGCGGGGAGACCCAGTACTTC. Its translation is CASSAMGSGETQYF.

The CDR3 loop is CASSYSGLATGNTIYF. The CDR3 nucleotides are TGTGCCAGCAGTTACTCGGGACTGGCAACCGGAAACACCATATATTTT. V usage is TRBV6-5 and J usage is TRBJ1-3; the D gene is possibly TRBD1 (5 bases). Trimming took off 0 bases at V and 4 bases at J, with 13 bases between the two ends. Germline loops: CDR1 MNHEY, CDR2 SVGAGI. The CDR3 sequence is 16 residues long.

The chain combines TRBV29-1 with TRBJ1-2, with D possibly TRBD1 on 5 matching bases. Per the germline V gene, CDR1 is SQVTM and CDR2 is ANQGSEA. The V gene lost 7 bases and the J gene lost 2 bases, with 8 bases spanning the gap. The CDR3 has 11 residues. CDR3 DNA: TGCAGCGCGACAGAAAACTATGGCTACACCTTC. This sequence encodes CSATENYGYTF.

The rearrangement uses TRBV7-2 and TRBJ1-3, with 8 positions matching TRBD1. This CDR3 is built from 15 residues. Germline V gene sequence: CDR1 SGHTA, CDR2 FQGNSA. The ends lost 5 bases at V and 2 bases at J; junction bases unmatched: 5. CDR3 in DNA: TGTGCCAGCAGCACACAGGGGGGGGCTGGAAACACCATATATTTT. Translating gives CASSTQGGAGNTIYF.

This clone was counted a few times. The chain carries TRBV19 and TRBJ1-4; maybe TRBD1 (5 bases). V lost 4 bases, J lost 3 bases, and 12 bases lay in between. Looked up from germline, CDR1 is LNHDA and CDR2 is SQIVND (reference sequence). The CDR3 runs to 15 residues. CDR3 protein: CASSTNWGSNEKLFF. For the CDR3, the DNA is TGTGCCAGTAGTACCAATTGGGGCTCTAATGAAAAACTGTTTTTT.

The rearrangement uses TRBV9 and TRBJ2-6, with TRBD2 as a possible D gene (6 bases). Germline V lookup: CDR1 SGDLS, CDR2 YYNGEE. V was cut by 0 bases and J by 4 bases, with 11 bases left in between. The CDR3 loop spans 16 amino acids. CDR3 bases: TGTGCCAGCAGCGTAGCCCCTGGGAGGGGGGCCAACGTCCTGACTTTC. Translated, it gives CASSVAPGRGANVLTF.

The J gene is TRBJ2-1, the V gene TRBV7-6, with 8 bases matching TRBD1. Trimming took 5 bases from V and 3 from J; bases not matched to a gene: 6. The CDR3 covers 15 residues. Germline V gene sequence: CDR1 SGHVS, CDR2 FNYEAQ. CDR3 sequence: CASSAKTGVYNEQFF. CDR3 in DNA: TGTGCCAGCAGCGCAAAGACAGGGGTCTACAATGAGCAGTTCTTC.

This chain links TRBV15 with TRBJ2-1; D unresolved. The CDR3 is 14 residues long. Germline values: CDR1 LNHNV, CDR2 YYDKDF (reference sequence). With 8 bases removed from V and 0 bases from J, the gap between germline ends came to 11 bases. CDR3 sequence (DNA): TGTGCCACCTCTGGGCCCAGCTCCTACAATGAGCAGTTCTTC. Translated, it gives CATSGPSSYNEQFF.

This clone was seen more than once but under ten times. This rearrangement joins TRBV5-4 to TRBJ2-5; 10 nucleotides match TRBD1. V was pared by 4 bases and J by 5 bases, with 5 bases of the junction left unmatched. The CDR3 contains 14 residues. Looked up from germline, CDR1 is SGHNT and CDR2 is YYREEE (reference sequence). The CDR3 is CASSRQGAGETQYF. The CDR3 DNA reads as TGTGCCAGCAGCCGACAGGGGGCAGGGGAGACCCAGTACTTC.

The chain joins TRBV6-5 to TRBJ1-1; D is perhaps TRBD1 (6 bases). Germline V gene data show CDR1 as MNHEY and CDR2 as SVGAGI. The V gene lost 6 bases and the J gene lost 4 bases, with 15 bases spanning the gap. The CDR3 runs 14 residues. This chain's CDR3 is CASSLRGGGTEAFF. CDR3 DNA sequence: TGTGCCAGCAGCCTCCGAGGGGGGGGCACTGAAGCTTTCTTT.

V gene TRBV7-9 combines with J gene TRBJ1-4; D is perhaps TRBD1 (5 bases). The ends were cut back, 6 bases at V and 8 bases at J, with 10 bases in the middle. Per the germline V gene, CDR1 is SEHNR and CDR2 is FQNEAQ (reference sequence). The CDR3 runs to 12 residues. CDR3 loop: CASSRGDEKLFF. The CDR3 DNA reads as TGTGCCAGCAGTAGGGGCGACGAAAAACTGTTTTTT.

V and J are TRBV7-7 and TRBJ2-3; 7 nucleotides match TRBD2. The CDR3 has 16 amino acids. Per the germline V gene, CDR1 is SSHAT and CDR2 is FNYEAQ (reference sequence). The trim removed 5 bases at V and 2 bases at J, leaving 10 bases unmatched. The DNA for the CDR3 is TGTGCCAGCAGCAAGTGGGCGGGGGAATCCACAGATACGCAGTATTTT. As protein: CASSKWAGESTDTQYF.

As DNA, the CDR3 is TGTGCCAGCAGCCAGGTGTGGGGACTAGCGAAGATACGATACAATGAGCAGTTCTTC. It specifies CASSQVWGLAKIRYNEQFF. The chain links TRBV28 to TRBJ2-1, with 10 bases lining up with TRBD2. The CDR3 sequence is 19 residues long. Germline trimming cut 6 bases from V and 4 bases from J; bases unmatched to any gene: 18. Germline loops: CDR1 MDHEN, CDR2 SYDVKM.

The V call is TRBV27, the J call TRBJ1-2; D is possibly TRBD1 (5 bases). V was clipped by 11 bases and J by 4 bases, with 11 bases between them. Per germline, CDR1 MNHEY and CDR2 SMNVEV (reference sequence). This CDR3 region has 11 residues. CDR3: CARDGGYGYTF. CDR3 DNA: TGTGCCCGGGACGGGGGCTATGGCTACACCTTC.

The CDR3 is CASSPQPGEESKNIQYF. The CDR3 nucleotides read TGCGCCAGCAGCCCGCAGCCCGGGGAGGAGTCCAAAAACATTCAGTACTTC. The V and J genes are TRBV5-1 and TRBJ2-4, with a tentative D call TRBD2 (6 bases). V lost 4 bases, J lost 2 bases, and 19 bases lay in between. CDR3 length: 17 residues. Germline assignment: CDR1 SGHRS and CDR2 YFSETQ.

This sequence joins TRBV7-3 and TRBJ2-1; the match to TRBD1 covers 7 bases. J gave up 0 bases and V 5 bases, and 1 base lay outside the gene matches. The CDR3 consists of 14 residues. Germline CDR1 SGHTA, CDR2 FQGTGA. CDR3: CASSRDSSYNEQFF. CDR3 nucleotides: TGTGCCAGCAGCCGGGACAGCTCCTACAATGAGCAGTTCTTC.

A remark on this clone: Other DNA sequences within the sample encode an identical CDR3. J is TRBJ1-5 and V is TRBV9, with D possibly being TRBD1 (5 bases). The CDR3 is 14 residues long. V was cut by 0 bases and J by 1 base, with 5 bases left in between. Germline lookup yields CDR1 SGDLS and CDR2 YYNGEE. CDR3 sequence reads: CASSVAGSNQPQHF. In DNA form, the CDR3 reads TGTGCCAGCAGCGTAGCAGGGAGCAATCAGCCCCAGCATTTT.

This clone was observed once. The gene calls are TRBV27 and TRBJ1-1; the D gene is possibly TRBD1 (5 bases). The CDR3 spans 14 residues. V lost 6 bases and J lost 5, with 16 bases in between. CDR1 is MNHEY, CDR2 SMNVEV, per germline (reference sequence). CDR3 nucleotide sequence: TGTGCCAGCAGCGGAGGGGATTGGGGGACTGAAGCTTTCTTT. The encoded protein is CASSGGDWGTEAFF.

The rearrangement uses TRBV5-1 and TRBJ1-4; D remains ambiguous. Germline lookup yields CDR1 SGHRS and CDR2 YFSETQ. This CDR3 spans 14 amino acids. Trimming shortened V by 5 bases and J by 2 bases, and 10 bases separated the two germline ends. The CDR3: CASRLSVTNEKLFF. The DNA of the CDR3 is TGCGCCAGCAGGCTGTCGGTGACTAATGAAAAACTGTTTTTT.

V usage is TRBV11-2 and J usage is TRBJ2-1, with TRBD2 as a possible D gene (6 bases). Germline V gene lookup returns CDR1 SGHAT and CDR2 FQNNGV. V lost 6 bases, J lost 15 bases, and 21 bases lay in between. The CDR3 has 13 amino acids. This CDR3 is CASRHIRDSLWFF. CDR3 in DNA: TGTGCCAGCAGGCACATCCGGGACTCTCTATGGTTCTTC.

The genes are TRBV5-6 and TRBJ2-2, with a weak D call TRBD1 (5 bases). V lost 4 bases to trimming and J lost 5 bases, with 15 bases between them. Germline CDR1 SGHDT, CDR2 YYEEEE. The CDR3 consists of 15 residues. CDR3 sequence reads: CASSPRAVGTGELFF. CDR3 coding DNA: TGTGCCAGCAGCCCCAGGGCAGTGGGTACCGGGGAGCTGTTTTTT.

The chain carries TRBV13 and TRBJ2-5; possible D gene TRBD1, 5 bases. The CDR3 is 15 amino acids. The germline V and J ends were trimmed by 0 bases and 4 bases, with 12 bases remaining between them. Germline V gene lookup returns CDR1 PRHDT and CDR2 FYEKMQ (reference sequence). CDR3: CASSLGIGAGETQYF. The CDR3 region has the DNA TGTGCCAGCAGCTTAGGTATTGGGGCCGGAGAGACCCAGTACTTC. The full variable domain, in which reference TRBV13 and TRBJ2-5 provide the parts outside the CDR3, is AAGVIQSPRHLIKEKRETATLKCYPIPRHDTVYWYQQGPGQDPQFLISFYEKMQSDKGSIPDRFSAQQFSDYHSELNMSSLELGDSALYFCASSLGIGAGETQYFGPGTRLLVL.

V gene TRBV19 combines with J gene TRBJ2-1; D is unclear. The CDR3 loop spans 14 amino acids. Germline CDR1 and CDR2: LNHDA and SQIVND (reference sequence). With 5 bases removed from V and 2 bases from J, the gap between germline ends came to 10 bases. The CDR3 nucleotides read TGTGCCAGTAGTTCGACAACCGCCTACAATGAGCAGTTCTTC. Its translation: CASSSTTAYNEQFF.

This chain connects TRBV6-6 to TRBJ1-2, with D possibly matching TRBD1 (5 bases). V shed 1 base and J shed 4 bases, with 13 bases lying between them. Germline CDR1 is MNHNY and CDR2 is SVGAGI (reference sequence). CDR3 length: 15 residues. The DNA for the CDR3 is TGTGCCAGCAGTTACTGGCAGGGAAAGGGCTATGGCTACACCTTC. Protein: CASSYWQGKGYGYTF.